Listed here are 17 T cell receptor beta chains from one sample, sequenced in a study of blood T cell repertoires in COVID-19. Assay used: immunoSEQ multiplex PCR; TCRdb lists only in-frame clones, some missing. The sample has about 160,000 clones; about 80% are singletons. Sequencing used peripheral blood. The receptor source for this set is a woman of 80 years or more with acute or convalescent COVID-19.

The rearrangement links TRBV28 to TRBJ2-7, with a weak D call TRBD1 (5 bases). Trimming took off 3 bases at V and 5 bases at J, with 17 bases between the two ends. CDR1 MDHEN and CDR2 SYDVKM come from the germline V gene. CDR3 size: 15 residues. CDR3 loop: CASSLPQGPHNEQYF. The CDR3 region has the DNA TGTGCCAGCAGTTTGCCCCAGGGCCCCCATAACGAGCAGTACTTC.

The chain carries TRBV5-1 and TRBJ1-3, with D possibly being TRBD1 (5 bases). The CDR3 length is 14 residues. The germline V gene encodes CDR1 SGHRS and CDR2 YFSETQ. V was cut by 5 bases and J by 2 bases, with 11 bases left in between. CDR3 DNA sequence: TGCGCCAGCAGGCTACAGGCAACTGGAAACACCATATATTTT. It encodes CASRLQATGNTIYF.

This clone was observed once. The V gene is TRBV5-1, the J gene TRBJ1-1; 8 bases are shared with TRBD1. Germline assignment: CDR1 SGHRS and CDR2 YFSETQ. CDR3 length: 16 residues. After removal of 0 bases from V and 3 bases from J, the junction contained 7 bases not matched to a gene. CDR3 in DNA: TGCGCCAGCAGCTTGGGGACAGGGTTAACCCACACTGAAGCTTTCTTT. It is translated as CASSLGTGLTHTEAFF.

J is TRBJ2-7 and V is TRBV6-5, with TRBD1 matching 9 bases. Germline lookup yields CDR1 MNHEY and CDR2 SVGAGI. J gave up 7 bases and V 0 bases, and 7 bases lay outside the gene matches. This CDR3 is built from 15 residues. CDR3 sequence reads: CASSYSWDRVTEQYF. CDR3 nucleotide sequence: TGTGCCAGCAGTTACTCCTGGGACAGGGTTACGGAGCAGTACTTC.

V and J are TRBV12-2 and TRBJ2-5; the DNA was not used to check the table's D call, TRBD1. TRBV12-2 is a pseudogene segment. The CDR3 is 16 amino acids. The CDR3, as DNA: TGTGCAAGGGAACAGACGGCGGTTCCTAGGGGGGAGACCCAGTACTTC. Residues: CAREQTAVPRGETQYF.

This clone turned up a few times. V is TRBV19 and J is TRBJ1-5; D perhaps matches TRBD1 (5 bases). The V end lost 3 bases, the J end lost 6 bases, and 9 bases lay between the germline ends. The CDR3 loop spans 13 amino acids. CDR1 LNHDA and CDR2 SQIVND come from the germline V gene (reference sequence). The CDR3 coding sequence is TGTGCCAGTAGTATGAGCGGGACTCAGCCCCAGCATTTT. This translates into CASSMSGTQPQHF. The whole variable domain, filled in from reference TRBV19 and TRBJ1-5, reads DGGITQSPKYLFRKEGQNVTLSCEQNLNHDAMYWYRQDPGQGLRLIYYSQIVNDFQKGDIAEGYSVSREKKESFPLTVTSAQKNPTAFYLCASSMSGTQPQHFGDGTRLSIL.

This chain connects TRBV28 to TRBJ2-7; 7 nucleotides match TRBD2. The germline gives CDR1 MDHEN, CDR2 SYDVKM. This CDR3 has 14 residues. Trimming took 7 bases from V and 0 from J; bases not matched to a gene: 6. The CDR3 reads CASNPPGGSYEQYF. DNA of the CDR3: TGTGCCAGCAACCCACCGGGGGGCTCCTACGAGCAGTACTTC.

In nucleotides, the CDR3 is TGTGCCAGCAGCGGGGCGGGACGGCTCACAGATACGCAGTATTTT. It encodes CASSGAGRLTDTQYF. The chain recombines TRBV5-4 with TRBJ2-3; TRBD2 might be the D (6 bases). This CDR3 comprises 15 residues. Trimming cost V 4 bases and J 2 bases, with 14 bases left between them. CDR1 and CDR2 from the germline V gene are SGHNT and YYREEE (reference sequence).

V usage is TRBV28 and J usage is TRBJ2-3; a weak D match, TRBD2 (6 bases). This CDR3 has 15 amino acids. CDR1 is MDHEN and CDR2 is SYDVKM in the germline V gene. Trimming took 2 bases from V and 6 from J, leaving 15 bases between them. This chain's CDR3 is CASSLAGPSRDTQYF. CDR3 sequence (DNA): TGTGCCAGCAGTTTAGCGGGGCCTAGCAGGGATACGCAGTATTTT.

This clone has only one observation. This rearrangement joins TRBV5-1 to TRBJ2-7; a weak D match, TRBD2 (6 bases). Trimming removed 6 bases from V and 2 bases from J, with 15 bases in between. The CDR3 has 14 amino acids. Germline V gene data show CDR1 as SGHRS and CDR2 as YFSETQ. The CDR3 here is CASKRAPTPYEQYF. The CDR3 DNA reads TGCGCCAGCAAGCGGGCGCCAACCCCCTACGAGCAGTACTTC.

The chain combines TRBV5-1 with TRBJ2-6, with 9 bases matching TRBD1. There are 18 residues in the CDR3. V lost 4 bases and J lost 2; bases outside the gene matches: 10. The germline gives CDR1 SGHRS, CDR2 YFSETQ. DNA for the CDR3: TGCGCCAGCAGCCCGGCGAACAGGGGGCGGACTGGGGCCAACGTCCTGACTTTC. Translating gives CASSPANRGRTGANVLTF.

The V and J genes are TRBV11-3 and TRBJ2-5, with D perhaps TRBD2 (6 bases). Trimming took off 0 bases at V and 1 base at J, with 18 bases between the two ends. Germline CDR1 SGHNT, CDR2 YENEEA. The CDR3 is made up of 18 amino acids. In DNA form, the CDR3 reads TGTGCCAGCAGCTTAGATGTGGAGGGAGAGGGTCCCCAAGAGACCCAGTACTTC. This encodes CASSLDVEGEGPQETQYF.

The rearrangement links TRBV27 to TRBJ2-3, with 13 bases lining up with TRBD2. The length of the CDR3 is 18 residues. Germline-derived CDR1 and CDR2 are MNHEY and SMNVEV (reference sequence). V lost 5 bases and J lost 6; bases outside the gene matches: 14. DNA of the CDR3: TGTGCCAGCAGTGGAAGGTCCGGGACTAGCGGGATTCTCGATACGCAGTATTTT. This codes for CASSGRSGTSGILDTQYF.

The rearrangement joins TRBV7-2 to TRBJ2-7, with D perhaps TRBD2 (5 bases). Trimming left V 2 bases short and J 4 bases short, with 15 bases between. This CDR3 region has 15 residues. Germline loops: CDR1 SGHTA, CDR2 FQGNSA. The CDR3 DNA sequence: TGTGCCAGCAGCTTAATTCGGGGTTTCTCGTACGAGCAGTACTTC. It is translated as CASSLIRGFSYEQYF.

The chain has TRBV15 and TRBJ2-5; D gene uncertain. The germline CDR1 and CDR2 sequences are LNHNV and YYDKDF (reference sequence). Trimming left V 1 base short and J 1 base short, with 7 bases between. The CDR3 contains 14 residues. The CDR3 DNA follows: TGTGCCACCAGCAGAGGAGGATCCCAAGAGACCCAGTACTTC. This translates into CATSRGGSQETQYF.

The V call is TRBV10-2, the J call TRBJ1-2; 9 bases line up with TRBD1. The V segment lost 4 bases and the J segment 8 bases; nucleotides outside the gene matches: 8. The CDR3 is 14 amino acids. Germline lookup yields CDR1 WSHSY and CDR2 SAAADI. The DNA of the CDR3 is TGCGCCAGCAGTGCGTTACAGGGGGCTGGGGGCTACACCTTC. Its translation is CASSALQGAGGYTF.

The rearrangement uses TRBV19 and TRBJ2-2, with D tentatively TRBD2 (6 bases). Trimming shortened V by 3 bases and J by 7 bases, and 6 bases separated the two germline ends. This CDR3 contains 12 residues. The germline gives CDR1 LNHDA, CDR2 SQIVND (reference sequence). CDR3 protein: CASSMGGGELFF. The CDR3 DNA sequence: TGTGCCAGTAGTATGGGGGGCGGGGAGCTGTTTTTT.